These 12 T cell receptor beta chains originate from one sample sequenced in a study of patients and donors after allogeneic stem cell transplantation. TCRdb reprocessed the RT-PCR reads with MiXCR, giving one entry per CDR3 protein. This repertoire shows about 110,000 distinct CDR3 sequences, approximately 40% found once; its top ten account for 27%. The sample comprised blood, either unsorted or a sorted T cell fraction (not recorded which). These TCRs come from a human donor who was either an allogeneic HSCT recipient or a stem cell or donor lymphocyte infusion donor (not recorded which). It is not recorded whose cells these are; they may come from a transplant donor.

The chain combines TRBV24-1 with TRBJ2-2; possible D gene TRBD2, 6 bases. Germline lookup yields CDR1 KGHDR and CDR2 SFDVKD. V shed 3 bases and J shed 4 bases, with 11 bases lying between them. CDR3 length: 15 residues. The CDR3 sequence: CATSDGSGVTGELFF. CDR3 bases: TGTGCCACCAGTGATGGTTCGGGAGTCACCGGGGAGCTGTTTTTT.

CDR3 nucleotide sequence: TGTGCCAGCAGCCCTCGCACAGATACGCAGTATTTT. Encoded protein: CASSPRTDTQYF. The gene calls are TRBV7-2 and TRBJ2-3; no clear D gene. Trimming took off 5 bases at V and 1 base at J, with 4 bases between the two ends. CDR1 and CDR2 (germline): SGHTA, FQGNSA. This CDR3 comprises 12 residues.

Here the CDR3 reads CASSQDPDGPSSGNTIYF. The DNA of the CDR3 is TGCGCCAGCAGCCAAGACCCCGACGGACCCTCCTCTGGAAACACCATATATTTT. The rearrangement links TRBV4-3 to TRBJ1-3, with D hard to call. The CDR3 consists of 18 residues. V gave up 0 bases and J gave up 0 bases, with 15 bases separating them. Germline loops: CDR1 LGHNA, CDR2 YSLEER.

The chain recombines TRBV7-9 with TRBJ1-1; 9 bases fit TRBD1. The germline V gene encodes CDR1 SEHNR and CDR2 FQNEAQ (reference sequence). J was trimmed by 5 bases and V by 5 bases; bases with no gene match: 9. The CDR3 length is 15 residues. This chain's CDR3 is CASSHRTGDRTEAFF. The CDR3 bases are TGTGCCAGCAGCCACAGGACAGGGGATAGGACTGAAGCTTTCTTT. The variable domain in full, with the rest retrieved from reference TRBV7-9 and TRBJ1-1, is DTGVSQNPRHKITKRGQNVTFRCDPISEHNRLYWYRQTLGQGPEFLTYFQNEAQLEKSRLLSDRFSAERPKGSFSTLEIQRTEQGDSAMYLCASSHRTGDRTEAFFGQGTRLTVV.

This clonotype was detected a few times. This rearrangement joins TRBV6-5 to TRBJ2-3, with D unclear. The germline V and J ends were trimmed by 2 bases and 0 bases, with 6 bases remaining between them. The CDR3 totals 14 residues. The germline V gene encodes CDR1 MNHEY and CDR2 SVGAGI. The chain's CDR3 is CASSYGLSTDTQYF. DNA of the CDR3: TGTGCCAGCAGTTACGGATTGAGCACAGATACGCAGTATTTT.

The table lists this clonotype with a few counts. CDR3 region: CASSFRSGRGDEQYF. The CDR3 nucleotides are TGCGCCAGCAGCTTTCGCAGCGGGAGAGGTGACGAGCAGTACTTC. This chain uses TRBV5-1 with TRBJ2-7; 8 positions agree with TRBD2. The V gene's germline CDR1 is SGHRS and CDR2 YFSETQ. With 2 bases clipped from V and 5 bases from J, the junction kept 9 bases outside the gene matches. The CDR3 has 15 residues.

The chain carries TRBV20-1 and TRBJ2-1; 8 bases match TRBD2. This CDR3 is 13 amino acids long. CDR1 is DFQATT, CDR2 SNEGSKA, per germline (reference sequence). CDR3 sequence (DNA): TGCAGCCTCCGGGCGGGAGGAGTCAATGAGCAGTTCTTC. Protein product: CSLRAGGVNEQFF.

This clonotype showed up just a few times. This sequence joins TRBV20-1 and TRBJ1-2, with D perhaps matching TRBD1 (5 bases). The germline V gene has CDR1 DFQATT and CDR2 SNEGSKA (reference sequence). The CDR3 runs to 11 residues. The CDR3: CRATAPGGYTF. CDR3 in DNA: TGCAGAGCGACAGCGCCGGGAGGCTACACCTTC.

The rearrangement joins TRBV10-3 to TRBJ2-5; 9 bases match TRBD2. The CDR3 sequence is 16 residues long. V shed 0 bases, J shed 5 bases, and the junction held 7 bases outside the gene matches. Germline CDR1 ENHRY, CDR2 SYGVKD. Here the CDR3 DNA reads TGTGCCATCAGTGAGTCATCGAGCGGGAGGATGGAGACCCAGTACTTC. Amino acid sequence: CAISESSSGRMETQYF.

This clonotype showed up just a few times. The chain employs TRBV12-3 or TRBV12-4 and TRBJ2-3; D not certain. The V and J ends lost 6 bases and 4 bases respectively, with 5 bases between them. The CDR3 has 11 residues. The CDR3 nucleotides are TGTGCCAGCAGCATGTCAGATACGCAGTATTTT. Its translation: CASSMSDTQYF.

This chain links TRBV7-9 with TRBJ2-1, with 10 positions matching TRBD2. Germline V CDR1 and CDR2: SEHNR, FQNEAQ (reference sequence). The CDR3 totals 17 residues. The J segment lost 3 bases and the V segment lost 0 bases, leaving 5 bases of the junction unmatched. Here the CDR3 reads CASSLALASGSYNEQFF. DNA of the CDR3: TGTGCCAGCAGCTTAGCGCTGGCTAGCGGGAGCTACAATGAGCAGTTCTTC. Filled out from reference TRBV7-9 and TRBJ2-1, the complete variable domain reads DTGVSQNPRHKITKRGQNVTFRCDPISEHNRLYWYRQTLGQGPEFLTYFQNEAQLEKSRLLSDRFSAERPKGSFSTLEIQRTEQGDSAMYLCASSLALASGSYNEQFFGPGTRLTVL.

The rearrangement uses TRBV4-2 and TRBJ1-6, with 8 bases identical to TRBD1. Germline V CDR1 and CDR2: LGHNA, YNFKEQ. The CDR3 loop spans 18 amino acids. Trimming at V came to 4 bases and at J to 7 bases, leaving 15 bases not matched to a gene. CDR3: CASSLRQGPQLGNSPLHF. The CDR3 region has the DNA TGTGCCAGCAGCCTACGACAGGGGCCTCAACTGGGGAATTCACCCCTCCACTTT.